This TCR beta chain was obtained from a study of neurological immune-mediated disorders (dated by TCRdb to 2018 to 2020). Context from the whole study: Using UMI-based sequencing, the study compared peripheral blood TCR-beta repertoires from patients with HTLV-I-associated myelopathy (HAM/TSP), patients with multiple sclerosis, and healthy controls. Alongside PBMC samples, the set of some 97 TCR-beta libraries contained longitudinal samples, technical triplicates, and paired CD4+ and CD8+ T-cell subsets that had been sorted. Of the 70 or so subjects in the cohort, some 15 were HAM/TSP patients, some 35 were multiple sclerosis patients, and 20 were healthy controls.

cDNA was synthesized by template-switch 5'RACE using a primer with a 10-nucleotide random unique molecular identifier that tagged each TCR transcript. Every sequencing run covered 15-18 subjects and yielded more than 200 million TCR-beta sequences. The RNeasy kit was used to extract total RNA. TCR-beta VDJ regions were amplified with primers for the TCR constant region and the 5'RACE anchor, using the KAPA Real-time Library Amplification kit. Sample indexes and Illumina adaptors were added in a first PCR, after which library yield was increased in a second PCR. After Ampure bead purification, the TCR product of roughly 650 bp was size-selected on a 2% E-gel SizeSelection system. Before pooling, libraries had their quality checked on a Bioanalyzer, their concentration measured with Qubit, and their quantity determined with the Kapa Library Quantification kit. Libraries were sequenced paired-end 2 x 150 bp on an Illumina HiSeq 2500. To increase sequence diversity, roughly 25-31% phiX was spiked into each library pool. For the original study's pipeline: Quality-filtered reads were processed with the UMI-based MiGEC pipeline, and over 90% of raw TCR sequences were removed by the MiGEC pipeline during error correction. VDJ genes were aligned to IMGT germline references, and each clonotype was defined by a unique CDR3 amino acid sequence together with V-J genes. Clonal expansion, Shannon diversity and CDR3 relatedness were evaluated with VDJtools (CalcPairwiseDistances, ClusterSamples), while phylogenetic trees were built in CLCbio workbench. Expanded clones were defined as having at least 8 unique UMIs, based on coefficient-of-variation modelling across technical triplicates. TCRdb cleaned the public reads at Q25 with fastp, built clones with MiXCR and kept in-frame beta chains. Every CDR3 protein is listed once, alongside the most common genes and DNA of its rows. TCRdb, not the authors, supplied the V and J calls. The sample records tens of thousands of distinct CDR3 sequences, around a tenth of which are singletons. The top ten clonotypes cover 3.9% of the sample.

For the sorted-subset TCR libraries, the starting material was over 950,000 sorted CD4+ or CD8+ T cells. Peripheral blood was subjected to Ficoll-Hypaque density gradient centrifugation to isolate PBMCs, which were then cryopreserved in liquid nitrogen. Paired sorted CD4+ and CD8+ subsets came from healthy controls, HAM/TSP patients and MS patients. The cysteine opens and the phenylalanine closes a CDR3 of 13 amino acids. Only the CDR3 DNA stays, 39 bases, in frame from base 1. Ends trimmed: V by 3 bases, J by 4 bases; bases unmatched to a gene: 0. CDR1 and CDR2, per the germline V gene, are KGHDR and SFDVKD. With regard to this clonotype: The antigen this receptor binds is unknown. Base qualities are not provided; no much larger clone lies one nucleotide away.

Results the study describes overall, beyond this receptor: Expanded clones from different subjects shared no identical CDR3 amino acid sequences, which suggests that TCR-beta repertoires were private in all groups. TCR clonal expansion was greatest in HAM/TSP patients and smallest in MS patients, who ranked below even healthy controls.

This receptor was identified in a young woman with HTLV-1-associated myelopathy (HAM/TSP). This chain joins TRBV24-1 to TRBJ2-3, with 7 bases in between that match TRBD1. The sequencing sample was made of CD4+ T cells from blood. The nucleotide sequence reads as follows: TGTGCCACCAGTGATACAGGGGCAGATACGCAGTATTTT. Its coded protein is CATSDTGADTQYF.